Presented here are 8 T cell receptor beta chains from one specimen sequenced in a study of post-analysis software for immune sequencing data. Study-level findings and limits: Relative to controls, patients had several TRBV segments at higher frequency, with TRBV5-6, TRBV5-1 and TRBV20-1 among these.

Every TCR beta cDNA library bore unique molecular identifiers. TCRdb redid the calling of the PCR reads with MiXCR, one entry per CDR3 protein. Seen here are some 500,000 distinct CDR3 sequences, around 40% observed once, and the top ten hold around 10%. Their antigens are not known. The sequenced sample was blood. The receptors shown here come from a girl aged 10-17 years with multiple sclerosis.

This clonotype was seen a handful of times. The chain links TRBV7-2 to TRBJ2-7, with D perhaps TRBD2 (6 bases). This CDR3 has 14 amino acids. Germline loops: CDR1 SGHTA, CDR2 FQGNSA. Trimming shortened V by 3 bases and J by 4 bases, and 13 bases separated the two germline ends. The CDR3 loop is CASSFGASAYEQYF. In DNA, the CDR3 is TGTGCCAGCAGCTTCGGGGCTAGCGCGTACGAGCAGTACTTC.

The chain uses TRBV7-2 and TRBJ1-4; perhaps TRBD1 as D (5 bases). The germline V gene encodes CDR1 SGHTA and CDR2 FQGNSA. Trimming removed 8 bases from V and 0 bases from J, with 7 bases in between. CDR3 length equals 13 residues. The CDR3 region has the DNA TGTGCCAGCGGACAAGCAACTAATGAAAAACTGTTTTTT. This gives the protein CASGQATNEKLFF.

The CDR3 reads CASSVAGAEQYF. CDR3 coding DNA: TGTGCCAGCAGCGTAGCGGGAGCGGAGCAGTACTTC. The chain is built from TRBV9 and TRBJ2-7, with TRBD2 as a possible D gene (6 bases). Germline V gives CDR1 SGDLS, CDR2 YYNGEE. V lost 0 bases to trimming and J lost 7 bases, with 8 bases between them. The CDR3 extends over 12 amino acids.

The V call is TRBV12-3 or TRBV12-4, the J call TRBJ1-2, with D unresolved. V shed 6 bases and J shed 4 bases, with 9 bases lying between them. The CDR3 is made up of 12 amino acids. CDR3 DNA sequence: TGTGCCAGCAGCTGGAAAGGCTATGGCTACACCTTC. Amino acid sequence: CASSWKGYGYTF.

This clonotype has a handful of counts. V and J are TRBV28 and TRBJ2-7; D may be TRBD2 (6 bases). The CDR3 runs to 14 residues. V lost 2 bases, J lost 4 bases, and 12 bases lay in between. The germline V gene encodes CDR1 MDHEN and CDR2 SYDVKM. The DNA of the CDR3 is TGTGCCAGCAGTTTAGCGGGACGAGGATACGAGCAGTACTTC. Translation: CASSLAGRGYEQYF.

This clonotype has only a few counts. The V gene is TRBV28, the J gene TRBJ2-5, with 9 positions matching TRBD2. Per germline, CDR1 MDHEN and CDR2 SYDVKM. J was trimmed by 5 bases and V by 5 bases; bases with no gene match: 15. The CDR3 sequence is 17 residues long. CDR3 DNA sequence: TGTGCCAGCAGTCCTCACCGAGGACTAGCGTCAGGGGAGACCCAGTACTTC. Its protein is CASSPHRGLASGETQYF. Together with reference TRBV28 and TRBJ2-5, the CDR3 gives the full variable domain: DVKVTQSSRYLVKRTGEKVFLECVQDMDHENMFWYRQDPGLGLRLIYFSYDVKMKEKGDIPEGYSVSREKKERFSLILESASTNQTSMYLCASSPHRGLASGETQYFGPGTRLLVL.

Many counts were recorded for this clonotype. V gene TRBV20-1 combines with J gene TRBJ2-1, with D perhaps matching TRBD1 (5 bases). CDR1 and CDR2 from the germline V gene are DFQATT and SNEGSKA (reference sequence). The CDR3 contains 10 residues. CDR3 bases: TGCAGCGCCAGGGACAATGAGCAGTTCTTC. Translation gives CSARDNEQFF.

This chain connects TRBV9 to TRBJ1-1; D is unclear. This CDR3 contains 13 residues. With 1 base removed from V and 5 bases from J, the gap between germline ends came to 9 bases. Germline V gene sequence: CDR1 SGDLS, CDR2 YYNGEE. As DNA, the CDR3 is TGTGCCAGCAGCGTATTTTTGGGGACTGAAGCTTTCTTT. Its translation is CASSVFLGTEAFF.